This is a list of T cell receptor beta chains from one sample in a study of blood T cell repertoires in COVID-19. Assay: immunoSEQ multiplex PCR; the TCRdb copy retains only in-frame clones and omits some. The sample records some 110,000 clones, about 85% being singletons. The sample was peripheral blood. Receptor source: a man aged 50 to 59 with acute or convalescent COVID-19. Each CDR3 is given with its conserved first and last residue. The D gene is left open where the match is weak. Rows give clone size only sometimes, using once, few, many, or a class for an expanded clone.

NA	TRBJ1-2	TRBV3-1/TRBV3-2	NA	16	CASSHGAGTRGYGYTF	TGTGCCAGCAGCCATGGTGCCGGGACTCGGGGCTATGGCTACACCTTC
TRBD2	TRBJ2-5	TRBV11-2	NA	18	CASSLAPGTSGGEETQYF	TGTGCCAGCAGCTTAGCCCCCGGGACTAGCGGGGGGGAAGAGACCCAGTACTTC
TRBD2	TRBJ2-3	TRBV7-9	NA	18	CASSLASGRPSSTDTQYF	TGTGCCAGCAGCTTAGCTAGCGGGAGGCCCAGTAGCACAGATACGCAGTATTTT
TRBD2	TRBJ2-5	TRBV19	NA	14	CASSIGGAQETQYF	TGTGCCAGTAGTATCGGGGGGGCCCAAGAGACCCAGTACTTC
TRBD1	TRBJ2-7	TRBV7-9	NA	18	CASSPPLTGGDLTYEQYF	TGTGCCAGCAGCCCACCGCTGACAGGGGGCGATCTCACCTACGAGCAGTACTTC
NA	TRBJ2-2	TRBV30	NA	15	CAWSVPPPGAGELFF	TGTGCCTGGAGTGTACCCCCCCCCGGGGCCGGGGAGCTGTTTTTT
TRBD2	TRBJ2-7	TRBV5-4	NA	14	CASSRTSGVYEQYF	TGTGCCAGCAGTCGGACTAGCGGTGTCTACGAGCAGTACTTC
TRBD1	TRBJ1-4	TRBV19	NA	12	CASSLQGIELFF	TGTGCCAGTAGTCTACAGGGGATAGAACTGTTTTTT
NA	TRBJ2-7	TRBV6-5	NA	12	CASRNSEYEQYF	TGTGCCAGCAGGAACAGTGAATACGAGCAGTACTTC
NA	TRBJ1-2	TRBV12-3/TRBV12-4	NA	13	CASSFLQVYGYTF	TGTGCCAGCAGTTTTTTACAGGTCTATGGCTACACCTTC
NA	TRBJ1-2	TRBV2	NA	14	CASSERTEIYGYTF	TGTGCCAGCAGTGAACGGACAGAGATTTATGGCTACACCTTC
NA	TRBJ2-5	TRBV11-3	NA	17	CASSLGSGGPIKETQYF	TGTGCCAGCAGCCTAGGATCCGGGGGGCCTATAAAAGAGACCCAGTACTTC
TRBD1	TRBJ1-1	TRBV6-6	NA	16	CASSYPRGQTNTEAFF	TGTGCCAGCAGTTACCCGAGGGGACAGACGAACACTGAAGCTTTCTTT
NA	TRBJ1-2	TRBV5-4	NA	17	CASSPPPNGGISYGYTF	TGTGCCAGCAGCCCCCCTCCAAATGGGGGCATCAGCTATGGCTACACCTTC
TRBD1	TRBJ1-1	TRBV18	NA	14	CASSVDRANTEAFF	TGTGCCAGCTCCGTCGACAGGGCGAACACTGAAGCTTTCTTT
NA	TRBJ2-1	TRBV18	NA	17	CASSKGLAVLSYNEQFF	TGTGCCAGCTCAAAGGGTTTAGCGGTCCTCTCCTACAATGAGCAGTTCTTC
TRBD2	TRBJ2-1	TRBV11-2	NA	17	CASSLLEGLAGGIGQFF	TGTGCCAGCAGCTTATTGGAGGGACTAGCGGGAGGTATTGGGCAGTTCTTC
TRBD1	TRBJ1-1	TRBV5-1	few	14	CASSWGQGNTEAFF	TGCGCCAGCAGCTGGGGACAGGGGAACACTGAAGCTTTCTTT
TRBD1	TRBJ2-3	TRBV5-5	NA	17	CASSLSGTGAIGDTQYF	TGTGCCAGCAGCTTATCCGGGACAGGTGCGATAGGAGATACGCAGTATTTT
TRBD1	TRBJ1-2	TRBV2	NA	13	CASTGTGGGGYTF	TGTGCCAGCACCGGGACAGGGGGTGGGGGCTACACCTTC
NA	TRBJ2-7	TRBV27	few	20	CASSSRGTVIGGVDSYEQYF	TGTGCCAGCAGTTCCCGGGGAACAGTCATTGGTGGGGTAGACTCCTACGAGCAGTACTTC
NA	TRBJ2-1	TRBV28	few	14	CASKDSWVYNEQFF	TGTGCCAGCAAAGACAGCTGGGTCTACAATGAGCAGTTCTTC
TRBD2	TRBJ2-3	TRBV11-2	NA	16	CASSLEASGGAYTQYF	TGTGCCAGCAGCTTAGAGGCTAGCGGGGGGGCCTATACGCAGTATTTT
NA	TRBJ2-7	TRBV7-9	few	12	CASRHGHDEQYF	TGTGCCAGCAGGCATGGACATGACGAGCAGTACTTC
TRBD2	TRBJ2-1	TRBV5-1	NA	15	CASRGLAGPYNEQFF	TGCGCCAGCAGGGGACTAGCGGGACCCTACAATGAGCAGTTCTTC
NA	TRBJ2-2	TRBV9	NA	15	CASSGPGGATGELFF	TGTGCCAGCAGCGGACCCGGCGGGGCAACCGGGGAGCTGTTTTTT
TRBD1	TRBJ1-1	TRBV5-1	NA	15	CASSSNPGQVAEAFF	TGCGCCAGCAGCTCAAACCCGGGACAGGTCGCTGAAGCTTTCTTT
NA	TRBJ1-5	TRBV19	NA	17	CASTPRSGMVGNQPQHF	TGTGCCAGTACCCCACGGTCAGGGATGGTAGGCAATCAGCCCCAGCATTTT
NA	TRBJ1-2	TRBV12-3/TRBV12-4	NA	12	CASSFAGYGYTF	TGTGCCAGCAGTTTCGCGGGGTATGGCTACACCTTC
TRBD1	TRBJ2-7	TRBV28	few	15	CASSPGTGIRYEQYF	TGTGCCAGCAGCCCCGGGACAGGGATTCGCTACGAGCAGTACTTC
NA	TRBJ2-5	TRBV18	NA	14	CASSPGGTEETQYF	TGTGCCAGCTCACCCGGGGGAACCGAAGAGACCCAGTACTTC
NA	TRBJ2-2	TRBV9	NA	13	CASSGAGSGELFF	TGTGCCAGCAGCGGGGCAGGGTCCGGGGAGCTGTTTTTT
TRBD1	TRBJ2-5	TRBV5-1	NA	15	CASRLTGALQETQYF	TGCGCCAGCAGATTAACAGGGGCTCTACAAGAGACCCAGTACTTC
NA	TRBJ2-7	TRBV9	NA	13	CASSADSLYEQYF	TGTGCCAGCAGCGCGGACAGTCTCTACGAGCAGTACTTC
NA	TRBJ1-6	TRBV14	NA	14	CASSHPQGNSPLHF	TGTGCCAGCAGCCATCCGCAGGGCAATTCACCCCTCCACTTT
TRBD2	TRBJ2-2	TRBV10-1	NA	15	CASSESLAGGGELFF	TGCGCCAGCAGTGAGTCGCTAGCGGGAGGAGGGGAGCTGTTTTTT
TRBD1	TRBJ1-4	TRBV5-1	NA	14	CASSPRQGNEKLFF	TGCGCCAGCAGCCCACGACAGGGAAATGAAAAACTGTTTTTT
NA	TRBJ2-3	TRBV19	NA	14	CASSIMGGTDTQYF	TGTGCCAGTAGTATTATGGGCGGCACAGATACGCAGTATTTT
NA	TRBJ2-7	TRBV12-5	few	12	CASGPGAYEQYF	TGTGCTAGTGGGCCCGGGGCCTACGAGCAGTACTTC
TRBD2	TRBJ2-1	TRBV5-6	NA	17	CASSPRTSGYSYNEQFF	TGTGCCAGCAGCCCAAGGACTAGCGGATACTCCTACAATGAGCAGTTCTTC
TRBD1	TRBJ2-3	TRBV6-5	NA	14	CASRSTGGTDTQYF	TGTGCCAGCAGATCAACAGGGGGCACAGATACGCAGTATTTT
TRBD2	TRBJ2-1	TRBV4-1	NA	18	CASSQDLSGGASYNEQFF	TGCGCCAGCAGCCAAGACCTTAGCGGGGGGGCGTCCTACAATGAGCAGTTCTTC
NA	TRBJ2-5	TRBV25-1	NA	16	CASSGPPQGNQETQYF	TGTGCCAGCAGTGGTCCTCCTCAGGGGAATCAAGAGACCCAGTACTTC
TRBD1	TRBJ1-5	TRBV29-1	NA	13	CSVSQGSNQPQHF	TGCAGCGTTTCACAGGGGAGCAATCAGCCCCAGCATTTT
NA	TRBJ2-7	TRBV3-1/TRBV3-2	NA	17	CASSQGGWGGGTYEQYF	TGTGCCAGCAGCCAAGGCGGTTGGGGTGGAGGAACCTACGAGCAGTACTTC
TRBD1	TRBJ2-5	TRBV25-1	once	12	CASNDRVETQYF	TGTGCCAGCAACGACAGGGTAGAGACCCAGTACTTC
NA	TRBJ1-1	TRBV13	NA	13	CASSLGAGVRAFF	TGTGCCAGCAGCTTAGGGGCAGGGGTTAGAGCTTTCTTT
NA	TRBJ1-5	TRBV30	NA	13	CAWSVDSNQPQHF	TGTGCCTGGAGTGTTGACAGTAATCAGCCCCAGCATTTT
NA	TRBJ2-3	TRBV7-3	once	17	CASSSPLGGQSTDTQYF	TGTGCCAGCAGCTCCCCCCTAGGGGGACAAAGCACAGATACGCAGTATTTT
TRBD2	TRBJ2-1	TRBV27	few	14	CASSFPGLGNEQFF	TGTGCCAGCAGTTTCCCGGGACTAGGCAATGAGCAGTTCTTC
TRBD1	TRBJ2-7	TRBV11-2	NA	15	CASSFGTGWIYEQYF	TGTGCCAGCAGCTTCGGGACAGGGTGGATCTACGAGCAGTACTTC
TRBD1	TRBJ1-2	TRBV4-1	NA	16	CASSQERTGETYGYTF	TGCGCCAGCAGCCAAGAGCGGACAGGGGAGACCTATGGCTACACCTTC
TRBD2	TRBJ2-1	TRBV6-5	NA	15	CASSYTSGRADEQFF	TGTGCCAGCAGTTACACTAGCGGGAGGGCCGATGAGCAGTTCTTC
NA	TRBJ2-7	TRBV5-1	NA	14	CASSLSRYSYEQYF	TGCGCCAGCAGCTTGTCCCGGTACTCCTACGAGCAGTACTTC
NA	TRBJ2-2	TRBV11-2	NA	18	CASSLDPSGASPSGELFF	TGTGCCAGCAGCTTAGATCCAAGCGGTGCCTCCCCGTCCGGGGAGCTGTTTTTT
TRBD1	TRBJ2-6	TRBV6-4	few	16	CASSAQGNSGANVLTF	TGTGCCAGCAGTGCACAGGGGAACTCTGGGGCCAACGTCCTGACTTTC
TRBD2	TRBJ2-3	TRBV24-1	once	18	CATSDLTQREGHVDTQYF	TGTGCCACCAGTGATTTGACCCAGCGGGAGGGCCATGTAGATACGCAGTATTTT
TRBD1	TRBJ2-4	TRBV9	NA	16	CASSVESRGRGNIQYF	TGTGCCAGCAGCGTAGAGAGTCGGGGCAGGGGGAACATTCAGTACTTC